This TCR beta chain originates from a study of T cell repertoires in cytomegalovirus infection. The V end lost 0 bases, the J end lost 4 bases, and 10 bases lay between the germline ends. Germline V gives CDR1 LNHNV, CDR2 YYDKDF (reference sequence). The CDR3 totals 15 residues. Findings and caveats of the study: The cumulative frequency of public TCR beta families distinguished individuals who carried CMV together with the relevant HLA.

Remarks on this clonotype: Its matching antigen is unknown.

MiXCR was run by TCRdb on the reads, yielding one entry per CDR3 protein. This sample has approximately 990,000 distinct CDR3 sequences, with less than 35% found just once. The input for sequencing was cultured CD8+ T cells from PBMCs, taken from culture after CMV antigen stimulation. The chain joins TRBV15 to TRBJ1-5; D perhaps matches TRBD1 (5 bases). The TCR sequence derives from a human donor in good health (CMV status not recorded). Some clones in this sample may be carry-over from other donors' samples. This chain's CDR3 is CATSRDAGPNQPQHF. The CDR3 region has the DNA TGTGCCACCAGCAGAGATGCAGGGCCTAATCAGCCCCAGCATTTT.